A single sample gave rise to the 30 T cell receptor beta chains below, sequenced in a study of T-cell reconstitution after alpha-beta-depleted transplantation in children. Preparation of the TCRbeta library used unique molecular identifiers. Via MiXCR, TCRdb re-called the PCR reads, giving one row per CDR3 protein. In the table there are about 340,000 distinct CDR3 sequences, under 20% of which are singletons. Sequences were derived from PBMCs, mostly from graft donor cells, sampled 360 days after TCRalphabeta/CD19-depleted stem cell transplant. The receptors were gathered from a male patient between 2 and 15 years old who had a stem cell transplant for acute lymphoblastic leukemia, so the T cells may come from the graft donor.

This chain joins TRBV3-1 and TRBJ1-5; 10 bases align to TRBD1. This CDR3 region has 12 residues. With V trimmed by 8 bases and J by 10 bases, 5 bases remained unmatched. CDR1 is LGHDT, CDR2 YNNKEL, per germline (reference sequence). Here the CDR3 reads CASGGQGIPQHF. In DNA form, the CDR3 reads TGTGCCAGCGGGGGACAGGGGATCCCCCAGCATTTT. The full variable domain, with the rest looked up from reference TRBV3-1 and TRBJ1-5, is DTAVSQTPKYLVTQMGNDKSIKCEQNLGHDTMYWYKQDSKKFLKIMFSYNNKELIINETVPNRFSPKSPDKAHLNLHINSLELGDSAVYFCASGGQGIPQHFGDGTRLSIL.

In this sample, this clonotype turned up a few times. The V and J genes are TRBV10-3 and TRBJ2-5; TRBD1 might be the D (6 bases). The CDR3 runs 13 residues. Trimming removed 7 bases from V and 4 bases from J, with 13 bases in between. Germline loops: CDR1 ENHRY, CDR2 SYGVKD. The CDR3 reads CAIKDAGAETQYF. DNA of the CDR3: TGTGCCATCAAGGATGCAGGGGCAGAGACCCAGTACTTC.

Comments on this clonotype: One junction end disagrees with the germline gene, perhaps due to a read error. CDR3 amino acids: CASSYRDSRF. The CDR3 DNA reads TGTGCCAGCAGCTACCGGGACTCCCGCTTC. The chain combines TRBV28 with TRBJ2-7, with D possibly being TRBD2 (6 bases). The CDR3 contains 10 residues. Looked up from germline, CDR1 is MDHEN and CDR2 is SYDVKM.

In this sample, this clonotype turned up a few times. The gene calls are TRBV12-3 or TRBV12-4 and TRBJ1-6; 7 bases map to TRBD1. The V segment lost 6 bases and the J segment 9 bases; nucleotides outside the gene matches: 8. CDR3 length: 14 residues. This CDR3 reads CASSPRQGSSPLHF. The DNA for the CDR3 is TGTGCCAGCAGCCCTCGACAGGGAAGTTCACCCCTCCACTTT.

This clonotype occurred a few times. The chain combines TRBV9 with TRBJ2-7, with TRBD2 matching over 9 bases. Germline-derived CDR1 and CDR2 are SGDLS and YYNGEE. The CDR3 has 15 amino acids. Trimming cost V 4 bases and J 1 base; bases outside gene matches: 6. CDR3 amino acids: CASSPRLAASYEQYF. The CDR3 region has the DNA TGTGCCAGCAGCCCCCGACTAGCGGCTTCCTACGAGCAGTACTTC.

The chain joins TRBV4-3 to TRBJ2-1; D possibly matches TRBD1 or TRBD2 (5 bases each). The CDR3 runs 16 residues. V dropped 2 bases and J dropped 4 bases, with 15 bases sitting between them. The germline CDR1 and CDR2 sequences are LGHNA and YSLEER. The CDR3 DNA sequence: TGCGCCAGCAGCCAATTCCGGGACGCCTATTACAATGAGCAGTTCTTC. Translating gives CASSQFRDAYYNEQFF.

In this sample, this clonotype turned up many times. The V call is TRBV15, the J call TRBJ2-1; D uncertain. Germline assignment: CDR1 LNHNV and CDR2 YYDKDF (reference sequence). This CDR3 contains 14 residues. Trimming removed 1 base at V and 7 bases at J, with 11 bases between. The CDR3 protein is CATSRVAEANEQFF. CDR3 nucleotide sequence: TGTGCCACCAGCAGAGTCGCTGAGGCAAATGAGCAGTTCTTC.

This clonotype was observed many times. The V gene is TRBV5-1, the J gene TRBJ2-7, with 7 bases lining up with TRBD2. The CDR3 length is 18 residues. The junction had 18 bases not matched to a gene; V was cut back by 1 base and J by 5 bases. Germline CDR1 SGHRS, CDR2 YFSETQ. CDR3 amino acids: CASSLRSGGSVLPNEQYF. For the CDR3, the DNA is TGCGCCAGCAGCTTGCGGTCCGGCGGGAGTGTCTTACCTAACGAGCAGTACTTC.

This clonotype was detected a few times. V is TRBV28 and J is TRBJ2-1; no clear D gene. The length of the CDR3 is 12 residues. V was clipped by 6 bases and J by 14 bases, with 17 bases between them. Per the germline V gene, CDR1 is MDHEN and CDR2 is SYDVKM. Here the CDR3 reads CASSPRTRVEFF. CDR3 bases: TGTGCCAGCAGCCCCCGTACAAGGGTGGAGTTCTTC.

The sample holds a few counts of this clonotype. DNA of the CDR3: TGTGCCAGCAGCCGGACTAGGACCTCCACAGATACGCAGTATTTT. It encodes CASSRTRTSTDTQYF. This sequence joins TRBV7-3 and TRBJ2-3, with 7 bases lining up with TRBD2. This CDR3 has 15 residues. V shed 5 bases, J shed 2 bases, and the junction held 7 bases outside the gene matches. Germline CDR1 reads SGHTA; CDR2 reads FQGTGA.

Only a few counts were recorded for this clonotype. V usage is TRBV29-1 and J usage is TRBJ2-7; 11 nucleotides match TRBD2. V trimming: 4 bases; J trimming: 1 base; junction bases outside the gene matches: 9. The CDR3 consists of 16 residues. Germline loops: CDR1 SQVTM, CDR2 ANQGSEA. CDR3 bases: TGCAGCGTTGCAAGCCGACTAGCGGGGCCGTCCTACGAGCAGTACTTC. Translation: CSVASRLAGPSYEQYF.

A few counts support this clonotype. CDR3 amino acids: CASSQVGRLAMSTDTQYF. For the CDR3, the DNA is TGTGCCAGCAGCCAAGTCGGGCGTCTAGCGATGAGCACAGATACGCAGTATTTT. V gene TRBV3-1 combines with J gene TRBJ2-3, with TRBD2 as a possible D gene (6 bases). V gave up 1 base and J gave up 0 bases, with 17 bases separating them. This CDR3 comprises 18 residues. Germline V gene lookup returns CDR1 LGHDT and CDR2 YNNKEL (reference sequence).

This clonotype has at least ten counts. This chain uses TRBV7-9 with TRBJ2-5; TRBD2 aligns across 7 bases. Germline CDR1 reads SEHNR; CDR2 reads FQNEAQ (reference sequence). The CDR3 loop spans 14 amino acids. With V trimmed by 1 base and J by 5 bases, 4 bases remained unmatched. DNA for the CDR3: TGTGCCAGCAGCTTAGGACTAGCCGGGGAGACCCAGTACTTC. It specifies CASSLGLAGETQYF.

This clonotype has a count of ten or more. CDR3 sequence (DNA): TGTGCCAGCAGGACTTCTGGGACTAGCGGGAGAGGGACCCAGTACTTC. Protein sequence: CASRTSGTSGRGTQYF. The V call is TRBV6-1, the J call TRBJ2-5; 14 nucleotides align to TRBD2. After removal of 6 bases from V and 7 bases from J, the junction contained 10 bases not matched to a gene. This CDR3 comprises 16 residues. Germline V gene sequence: CDR1 MNHNS, CDR2 SASEGT.

Only a few counts were recorded for this clonotype. This chain uses TRBV28 with TRBJ1-2, with 7 bases matching TRBD1. This CDR3 comprises 13 residues. V lost 5 bases to trimming and J lost 8 bases; unmatched junction nucleotides: 8. CDR1 is MDHEN and CDR2 is SYDVKM in the germline V gene. DNA of the CDR3: TGTGCCAGCAGTAGGGGGCGCGCCCGGGGCTACACCTTC. Translated, it gives CASSRGRARGYTF.

This rearrangement joins TRBV6-1 to TRBJ1-2; D is perhaps TRBD1 (6 bases). The ends were cut back, 6 bases at V and 3 bases at J, with 14 bases in the middle. Germline CDR1 reads MNHNS; CDR2 reads SASEGT. The CDR3 has 14 residues. The CDR3 here is CASSLRDTYYGYTF. The CDR3 bases are TGTGCCAGCAGCCTCCGGGACACATACTATGGCTACACCTTC.

This chain joins TRBV6-5 and TRBJ2-5; D gene unclear. The germline V gene encodes CDR1 MNHEY and CDR2 SVGAGI. Trimming removed 0 bases at V and 7 bases at J, with 18 bases between. There are 16 residues in the CDR3. CDR3 sequence (DNA): TGTGCCAGCAGTTACTCGAGCCGGCCCTGGTTTGGGACCCAGTACTTC. Translated, it gives CASSYSSRPWFGTQYF.

This clonotype came up a few times. This chain joins TRBV12-3 or TRBV12-4 and TRBJ2-1; D is tentatively TRBD1 or TRBD2 (6 bases each). The V gene lost 6 bases and the J gene lost 3 bases, with 12 bases spanning the gap. The CDR3 extends over 14 amino acids. The CDR3 reads CASRLGGHYNEQFF. The CDR3 DNA reads as TGTGCCAGCAGACTAGGGGGGCACTACAATGAGCAGTTCTTC.

The chain couples TRBV20-1 to TRBJ2-5; maybe TRBD2 (6 bases). The V and J ends lost 0 bases and 4 bases respectively, with 9 bases between them. CDR3 length: 13 amino acids. Germline V lookup: CDR1 DFQATT, CDR2 SNEGSKA (reference sequence). CDR3 in amino acids: CSARDGGRETQYF. In DNA form, the CDR3 reads TGCAGTGCTAGAGATGGGGGGAGAGAGACCCAGTACTTC.

This clonotype was seen more than once but under ten times. CDR3 bases: TGCGCCAGCAGCTTGATGTACGGGGCAAGCTCCTACAATGAGCAGTTCTTC. This codes for CASSLMYGASSYNEQFF. The chain uses TRBV5-1 and TRBJ2-1; D possibly matches TRBD1 or TRBD2 (5 bases each). Germline lookup yields CDR1 SGHRS and CDR2 YFSETQ. This CDR3 spans 17 amino acids. Trimming stripped 1 base from V and 0 bases from J, with 14 bases between. The complete variable domain, with remaining parts taken from reference TRBV5-1 and TRBJ2-1, reads KAGVTQTPRYLIKTRGQQVTLSCSPISGHRSVSWYQQTPGQGLQFLFEYFSETQRNKGNFPGRFSGRQFSNSRSEMNVSTLELGDSALYLCASSLMYGASSYNEQFFGPGTRLTVL.

The chain joins TRBV9 to TRBJ2-1; 9 nucleotides line up with TRBD2. CDR1 is SGDLS, CDR2 YYNGEE, per germline. V was clipped by 3 bases and J by 4 bases; unmatched bases: 5. This CDR3 has 15 amino acids. The CDR3 loop is CASSGEGLAYNEQFF. The CDR3 bases are TGTGCCAGCAGCGGCGAGGGACTAGCTTACAATGAGCAGTTCTTC.

In this sample, this clonotype turned up a few times. This chain joins TRBV4-3 and TRBJ2-2; 10 bases are a match to TRBD2. Germline-derived CDR1 and CDR2 are LGHNA and YSLEER. CDR3 length: 17 residues. The V gene end was trimmed by 0 bases and the J gene end by 7 bases; junction bases not matched to a gene: 8. The CDR3 DNA is TGCGCCAGCAGCCAAGATACTCTAGCGGGAGTGCTCGGGGAGCTGTTTTTT. Its protein product is CASSQDTLAGVLGELFF.

V usage is TRBV11-2 and J usage is TRBJ2-3; D is unresolved. Germline-derived CDR1 and CDR2 are SGHAT and FQNNGV. V was cut by 4 bases and J by 4 bases, with 18 bases left in between. The CDR3 is 16 amino acids. In DNA form, the CDR3 reads TGTGCCAGCAGCTCTGGCCCGGTCGGGTGGGCAGATACGCAGTATTTT. It translates to CASSSGPVGWADTQYF.

This clonotype was detected ten times or more. The chain couples TRBV20-1 to TRBJ2-1; D gene unclear. The germline V gene encodes CDR1 DFQATT and CDR2 SNEGSKA (reference sequence). The V gene lost 1 base and the J gene lost 4 bases, with 14 bases spanning the gap. The CDR3 extends over 15 amino acids. The CDR3 loop reads CSARGSLLGYNEQFF. In DNA, the CDR3 is TGCAGTGCTAGAGGGTCGCTGTTAGGTTACAATGAGCAGTTCTTC.

There are many counts of this clonotype. The chain combines TRBV12-3 or TRBV12-4 with TRBJ1-1; D ambiguous. The ends were cut back, 6 bases at V and 4 bases at J, with 15 bases in the middle. The CDR3 totals 14 residues. CDR3 nucleotide sequence: TGTGCCAGCAGCTCCTCCGGCAGGCTCACTGAAGCTTTCTTT. It translates to CASSSSGRLTEAFF.

This clonotype was recorded a few times. The gene calls are TRBV2 and TRBJ2-7; D is tentatively TRBD1 or TRBD2 (5 bases each). The germline V and J ends were trimmed by 6 bases and 0 bases, with 12 bases remaining between them. CDR3 size: 14 residues. Germline loops: CDR1 SNHLY, CDR2 FYNNEI. CDR3: CASRAGTSSYEQYF. CDR3 nucleotides: TGTGCCAGCAGGGCCGGGACGAGCTCCTACGAGCAGTACTTC.

This clonotype was observed a handful of times. The chain carries TRBV13 and TRBJ1-1; no definite D call. V dropped 2 bases and J dropped 3 bases, with 10 bases sitting between them. Germline-derived CDR1 and CDR2 are PRHDT and FYEKMQ (reference sequence). The CDR3 extends over 14 amino acids. DNA of the CDR3: TGTGCCAGCAGCTTAATGGCCCACCACACTGAAGCTTTCTTT. Translated: CASSLMAHHTEAFF.

This clonotype was seen repeatedly, ten times or more. This sequence joins TRBV4-2 and TRBJ2-3; 14 bases map to TRBD2. Germline values: CDR1 LGHNA, CDR2 YNFKEQ. V was pared by 4 bases and J by 1 base, with 7 bases of the junction left unmatched. The CDR3 consists of 18 residues. The CDR3 loop reads CASSPRLAGGFGTDTQYF. As DNA, the CDR3 is TGTGCCAGCAGCCCGCGACTAGCGGGAGGGTTCGGCACAGATACGCAGTATTTT.

The V call is TRBV19, the J call TRBJ2-2, with 8 positions matching TRBD1. The CDR3 totals 16 residues. V was pared by 4 bases and J by 2 bases, with 6 bases of the junction left unmatched. Per the germline V gene, CDR1 is LNHDA and CDR2 is SQIVND (reference sequence). CDR3 in amino acids: CASSKGQVINTGELFF. CDR3 DNA sequence: TGTGCCAGTAGTAAGGGACAGGTGATAAACACCGGGGAGCTGTTTTTT.

This chain connects TRBV6-1 to TRBJ2-3; D not certain. The V gene's germline CDR1 is MNHNS and CDR2 SASEGT. The germline V and J ends were trimmed by 2 bases and 4 bases, with 10 bases remaining between them. The CDR3 consists of 14 residues. CDR3 in DNA: TGTGCCAGCAGTGAACTCCAGATTGCAGATACGCAGTATTTT. It is translated as CASSELQIADTQYF.